Presented here are 22 T cell receptor beta chains from one specimen sequenced in a study of regulatory T cells in long-lasting Graves disease. Noted time point: newly diagnosed GD, antithyroid drugs for less than 3 months. The TCR library was made from RNA extracted from PBMCs. Construction of the TCR beta libraries employed iRepertoire HTBI primers in conjunction with Arm-PCR of CDR3 regions. A single record per CDR3 protein comes from TCRdb applying MiXCR to the multiplex PCR reads. The sample holds under 450,000 distinct CDR3 sequences; roughly 15% are singletons and the top ten take roughly a fifth. The data also belong to a second study, concerning T cells in Graves' hyperthyroidism and ophthalmopathy.

Material: peripheral blood mononuclear cells (PBMCs), obtained at new diagnosis, from a patient treated with antithyroid drugs. The receptors shown here come from a woman younger than 30 with Graves disease.

This clonotype turned up a few times. The V call is TRBV19, the J call TRBJ1-1; the D gene is possibly TRBD1 (5 bases). From germline, CDR1 is LNHDA and CDR2 SQIVND (reference sequence). The CDR3 consists of 13 residues. Trimming removed 6 bases at V and 1 base at J, with 9 bases between. For the CDR3, the DNA is TGTGCCAGTAGATTGGGGACGAACACTGAAGCTTTCTTT. As protein: CASRLGTNTEAFF. Together with reference TRBV19 and TRBJ1-1, the CDR3 gives the full variable domain: DGGITQSPKYLFRKEGQNVTLSCEQNLNHDAMYWYRQDPGQGLRLIYYSQIVNDFQKGDIAEGYSVSREKKESFPLTVTSAQKNPTAFYLCASRLGTNTEAFFGQGTRLTVV.

At least ten counts were recorded for this clonotype. The chain uses TRBV9 and TRBJ2-7; 7 bases are a match to TRBD2. Looked up from germline, CDR1 is SGDLS and CDR2 is YYNGEE. The V gene end was trimmed by 4 bases and the J gene end by 6 bases; junction bases not matched to a gene: 13. The CDR3 loop spans 15 amino acids. The CDR3 nucleotides are TGTGCCAGCAGCACCTCCGGGACTACCCCCAGCGAGCAGTACTTC. Translation gives CASSTSGTTPSEQYF.

V gene TRBV7-8 combines with J gene TRBJ2-2; D possibly corresponds to TRBD2 (5 bases). This CDR3 is 14 amino acids long. Germline CDR1 reads SGHVS; CDR2 reads FQNEAQ. V lost 7 bases and J 6 bases, leaving 15 bases between the germline ends. Here the CDR3 reads CASIKRVASGELFF. The DNA of the CDR3 is TGTGCCAGCATAAAGAGGGTAGCGTCCGGGGAGCTGTTTTTT.

The V and J genes are TRBV4-1 and TRBJ2-7; D call uncertain. This CDR3 region has 16 residues. The V and J ends lost 4 bases and 5 bases respectively, with 21 bases between them. From germline, CDR1 is MGHRA and CDR2 YSYEKL. CDR3 region: CASSLGWLRVGNEQYF. In DNA form, the CDR3 reads TGCGCCAGCAGCCTCGGTTGGTTAAGGGTAGGTAACGAGCAGTACTTC.

This clonotype has ten or more counts. The V gene is TRBV9, the J gene TRBJ1-2; no reliable D call. The CDR3 covers 15 residues. V lost 3 bases and J 4 bases, leaving 16 bases between the germline ends. CDR1 and CDR2 from the germline V gene are SGDLS and YYNGEE. CDR3 region: CASSESTSEGYGYTF. CDR3 nucleotides: TGTGCCAGCAGCGAAAGTACGTCGGAGGGCTATGGCTACACCTTC. The variable domain in full, with the rest retrieved from reference TRBV9 and TRBJ1-2, is DSGVTQTPKHLITATGQRVTLRCSPRSGDLSVYWYQQSLDQGLQFLIQYYNGEERAKGNILERFSAQQFPDLHSELNLSSLELGDSALYFCASSESTSEGYGYTFGSGTRLTVV.

There are many counts of this clonotype. The chain has TRBV2 and TRBJ2-3; D ambiguous. CDR1 is SNHLY, CDR2 FYNNEI, per germline. The CDR3 covers 10 residues. V was pared by 6 bases and J by 8 bases, with 6 bases between. CDR3 DNA: TGTGCCAGCAGGGAGACTACGCAGTATTTT. This translates into CASRETTQYF.

This clonotype was seen at least ten times. The chain links TRBV7-8 to TRBJ2-3, with 14 bases that match TRBD2. Trimming removed 5 bases from V and 4 bases from J; junction bases left unmatched: 11. The CDR3 has 18 residues. Germline V gene lookup returns CDR1 SGHVS and CDR2 FQNEAQ. The CDR3 here is CASSPLRLAGGQADTQYF. Here the CDR3 DNA reads TGTGCCAGCAGCCCCCTGAGACTAGCGGGGGGGCAGGCAGATACGCAGTATTTT.

In its sample, this clonotype was seen many times. The chain joins TRBV7-3 to TRBJ2-5; 8 bases match TRBD2. There are 16 residues in the CDR3. V shed 5 bases, J shed 2 bases, and the junction held 10 bases outside the gene matches. Germline CDR1 and CDR2: SGHTA and FQGTGA. CDR3: CASSPGLASRQETQYF. The CDR3 region has the DNA TGTGCCAGCAGCCCAGGACTAGCAAGTAGGCAAGAGACCCAGTACTTC.

The V gene is TRBV28, the J gene TRBJ2-3; TRBD2 matches 16 bases. This CDR3 has 16 amino acids. V gave up 3 bases and J gave up 4 bases; unmatched junction bases: 1. CDR1 is MDHEN and CDR2 is SYDVKM in the germline V gene. CDR3 protein: CASSLGLAGGPDTQYF. CDR3 DNA sequence: TGTGCCAGCAGTTTGGGACTAGCGGGGGGGCCAGATACGCAGTATTTT.

This clonotype was counted at least ten times. This rearrangement joins TRBV5-1 to TRBJ1-1; D is unresolved. Trimming removed 4 bases from V and 0 bases from J, with 10 bases in between. Germline lookup yields CDR1 SGHRS and CDR2 YFSETQ. This CDR3 region has 14 residues. CDR3 protein: CASSPRGVNTEAFF. CDR3 coding DNA: TGCGCCAGCAGCCCTCGGGGAGTGAACACTGAAGCTTTCTTT.

In the case of this clonotype: A much bigger clone sits one base away, suggesting this may be a read error. The chain carries TRBV10-3 and TRBJ2-2, with D tentatively TRBD1 or TRBD2 (6 bases each). The germline V gene has CDR1 ENHRY and CDR2 SYGVKD. Between the trimmed V and J ends, which lost 10 bases and 7 bases, there was a span of 25 bases. The CDR3 length is 16 residues. CDR3 loop: CASRHTIQGRYGELFF. The CDR3, as DNA: TGTGCCAGCAGACACACCATTCAGGGGAGGTACGGGGAGCTGTTTTTT.

This clonotype came up many times. The genes are TRBV7-2 and TRBJ2-3; 8 nucleotides match TRBD2. Losses at the gene ends were 3 bases for V and 3 bases for J; bases not matched to a gene: 5. CDR1 and CDR2 (germline): SGHTA, FQGNSA. The CDR3 sequence is 15 residues long. CDR3 sequence: CASSLTSAWTDTQYF. The CDR3 nucleotides read TGTGCCAGCAGCTTGACTAGCGCTTGGACAGATACGCAGTATTTT.

This clonotype has a count of ten or more. This sequence joins TRBV28 and TRBJ2-7; D possibly corresponds to TRBD2 (5 bases). This CDR3 is 16 amino acids long. The V gene's germline CDR1 is MDHEN and CDR2 SYDVKM. V was shortened by 3 bases and J by 3 bases, with 18 bases between the two germline ends. CDR3 sequence: CASSFSLAKQYYEQYF. The CDR3, as DNA: TGTGCCAGCAGTTTCAGCCTAGCCAAACAATACTACGAGCAGTACTTC.

The sample holds many counts of this clonotype. The chain is built from TRBV20-1 and TRBJ2-7; TRBD1 matches at 8 bases. There are 14 residues in the CDR3. Germline loops: CDR1 DFQATT, CDR2 SNEGSKA (reference sequence). V shed 6 bases, J shed 5 bases, and the junction held 12 bases outside the gene matches. The CDR3 is CSADRTGYVDEQYF. DNA of the CDR3: TGCAGTGCGGACCGGACAGGGTATGTGGACGAGCAGTACTTC.

This rearrangement joins TRBV19 to TRBJ2-7; TRBD2 matches 7 bases. CDR3 length: 17 residues. The germline V gene has CDR1 LNHDA and CDR2 SQIVND (reference sequence). V was clipped by 5 bases and J by 2 bases; unmatched bases: 15. CDR3 nucleotide sequence: TGTGCCAGTAGTCCCCTCCTAGCGGAGTGGGGTACCTACGAGCAGTACTTC. This codes for CASSPLLAEWGTYEQYF.

This clonotype was counted a few times. This chain uses TRBV5-6 with TRBJ2-6; TRBD1 matches 10 bases. The CDR3 runs 17 residues. Germline assignment: CDR1 SGHDT and CDR2 YYEEEE. Germline trimming cut 4 bases from V and 2 bases from J; bases unmatched to any gene: 6. The CDR3 spells CASSPGTGATGANVLTF. The CDR3 DNA reads TGTGCCAGCAGCCCCGGGACAGGGGCGACTGGGGCCAACGTCCTGACTTTC.

The sample holds a few counts of this clonotype. The chain couples TRBV6-5 to TRBJ2-5; the D gene is possibly TRBD1 (5 bases). In germline, CDR1 is MNHEY, CDR2 SVGAGI. V was clipped by 2 bases and J by 7 bases, with 11 bases between them. The CDR3 runs to 13 residues. The CDR3 coding sequence is TGTGCCAGCAGTTACGGCACCCAGGGGACCCAGTACTTC. It is translated as CASSYGTQGTQYF.

A word on this clonotype: A single base separates this from a much larger clone, so it may be a read error. The chain uses TRBV4-1 and TRBJ2-7; D ambiguous. The CDR3 loop spans 15 amino acids. The germline V gene encodes CDR1 MGHRA and CDR2 YSYEKL. This CDR3 is CASGQDEPGPYEQYF. CDR3 DNA sequence: TGCGCCAGCGGCCAAGATGAGCCGGGCCCCTACGAGCAGTACTTC.

This clonotype was counted ten times or more. The J gene is TRBJ2-3, the V gene TRBV11-2; 8 nucleotides agree with TRBD1. The CDR3 is 18 amino acids. Germline CDR1 is SGHAT and CDR2 is FQNNGV. V gave up 1 base and J gave up 2 bases; unmatched junction bases: 11. The CDR3 nucleotides are TGTGCCAGCAGCTTAGGACAGGGGAACTCCGTTCTCACAGATACGCAGTATTTT. Translated, it gives CASSLGQGNSVLTDTQYF.

V is TRBV20-1 and J is TRBJ2-7; 9 bases fit TRBD2. V lost 6 bases to trimming and J lost 0 bases; unmatched junction nucleotides: 3. From germline, CDR1 is DFQATT and CDR2 SNEGSKA (reference sequence). This CDR3 contains 13 residues. The CDR3 protein is CSALAGSSYEQYF. The DNA of the CDR3 is TGCAGTGCACTAGCGGGTTCCTCCTACGAGCAGTACTTC.

This clonotype was observed at least ten times. At one end the junction does not follow the germline gene, possibly because of a read error. The gene calls are TRBV5-1 and TRBJ1-2; no clear D gene. This CDR3 spans 14 amino acids. CDR1 is SGHRS and CDR2 is YFSETQ in the germline V gene. The CDR3 DNA follows: TGTGCCAGCAGCTTTGGGCAGTCTAACTATGGCTACACCTTC. Translated: CASSFGQSNYGYTF.

This clonotype was found many times. This chain connects TRBV7-3 to TRBJ2-5, with 10 bases aligning to TRBD1. The germline V gene has CDR1 SGHTA and CDR2 FQGTGA. V gave up 4 bases and J gave up 2 bases; unmatched junction bases: 13. The CDR3 loop spans 18 amino acids. Here the CDR3 reads CASSSYGSRTGGQETQYF. The DNA of the CDR3 is TGTGCCAGCAGCTCTTACGGCAGCCGGACAGGGGGACAAGAGACCCAGTACTTC.